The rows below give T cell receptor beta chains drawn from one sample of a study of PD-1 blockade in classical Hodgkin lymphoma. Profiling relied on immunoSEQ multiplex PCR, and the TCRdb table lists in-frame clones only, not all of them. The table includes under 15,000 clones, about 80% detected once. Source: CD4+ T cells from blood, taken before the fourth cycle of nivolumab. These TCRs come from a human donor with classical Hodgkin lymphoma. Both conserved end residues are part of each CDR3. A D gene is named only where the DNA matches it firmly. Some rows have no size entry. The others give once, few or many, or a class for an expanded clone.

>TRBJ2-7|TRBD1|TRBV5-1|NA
CASSPGTAFYEQYF
TGCGCCAGCAGCCCGGGGACAGCCTTCTACGAGCAGTACTTC
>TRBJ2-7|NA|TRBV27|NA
CACTLVGQSSYEQYF
TGTGCCTGCACCCTGGTGGGGCAGAGCTCCTACGAGCAGTACTTC
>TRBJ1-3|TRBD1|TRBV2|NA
CASRNMDRRSGNTIYF
TGTGCCAGCAGAAATATGGACAGGCGTTCTGGAAACACCATATATTTT
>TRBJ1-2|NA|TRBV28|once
CASTTAQGYYGYTF
TGTGCCAGCACCACCGCCCAGGGCTACTATGGCTACACCTTC
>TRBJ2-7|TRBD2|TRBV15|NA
CATSREAGGTYEQYF
TGTGCCACCAGCAGAGAAGCGGGAGGGACCTACGAGCAGTACTTC
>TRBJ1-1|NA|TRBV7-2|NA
CASSLEGNTEAFF
TGTGCCAGCAGCTTAGAGGGCAACACTGAAGCTTTCTTT
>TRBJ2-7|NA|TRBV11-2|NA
CASSALRGNYEQYF
TGTGCCAGCAGCGCGTTAAGGGGGAACTACGAGCAGTACTTC
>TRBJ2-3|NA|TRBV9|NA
CASSARQAVATDTQYF
TGTGCCAGCAGCGCCCGGCAAGCGGTTGCCACAGATACGCAGTATTTT
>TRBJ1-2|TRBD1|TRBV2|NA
CASILQGGGYTF
TGTGCCAGCATACTTCAGGGGGGCGGCTACACCTTC
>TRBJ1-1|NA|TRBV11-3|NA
CASSLARGLNTEAFF
TGTGCCAGCAGCTTGGCCCGAGGGTTGAACACTGAAGCTTTCTTT
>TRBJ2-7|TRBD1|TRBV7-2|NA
CASSSRTGPANEQYF
TGTGCCAGCAGCTCCCGGACAGGGCCAGCCAACGAGCAGTACTTC
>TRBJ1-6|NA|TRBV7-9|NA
CASSLPYNSPLHF
TGTGCCAGCAGCTTACCCTATAATTCACCCCTCCACTTT
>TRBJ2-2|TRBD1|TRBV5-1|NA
CASSPGQGGAGELFF
TGCGCCAGCAGCCCGGGACAGGGGGGTGCCGGGGAGCTGTTTTTT
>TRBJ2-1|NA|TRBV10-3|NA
CAISENNEQFF
TGTGCCATCAGTGAGAACAATGAGCAGTTCTTC
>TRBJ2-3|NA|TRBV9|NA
CASSVGDTQYF
TGTGCCAGCAGCGTAGGAGATACGCAGTATTTT
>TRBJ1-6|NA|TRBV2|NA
CASREDSPNSPLHF
TGTGCCAGCAGGGAGGACAGCCCTAATTCACCCCTCCACTTT
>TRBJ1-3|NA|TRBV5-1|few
CASSKDGSSGNTIYF
TGCGCCAGCAGCAAGGACGGAAGCTCTGGAAACACCATATATTTT
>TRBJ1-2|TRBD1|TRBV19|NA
CASSKDRDGYTF
TGTGCCAGTAGTAAGGACAGGGATGGCTACACCTTC
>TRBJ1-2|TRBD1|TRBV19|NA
CASSPAGTEYGYTF
TGTGCCAGTAGTCCGGCCGGGACAGAGTATGGCTACACCTTC
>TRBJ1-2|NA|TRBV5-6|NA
CASSLEGSGHYGYTF
TGTGCCAGCAGCTTGGAGGGTAGTGGGCACTATGGCTACACCTTC